What follows is one T cell receptor (beta chain) and its context. Antigen specificity is unknown. These data belong to a study of T cell responses to AZD1222 COVID-19 vaccine. Findings and caveats of the study: The donor cohort was predominantly white British with a female majority, and clonal diversity may have been underestimated.

Only in-frame clones appear in the TCRdb table, and some are missing; sequencing was by immunoSEQ multiplex PCR. Counted here are roughly 120,000 clones, about 90% occurring once; the ten biggest clones make up approximately 2.5%. The V end lost 2 bases, the J end lost 2 bases, and 16 bases lay between the germline ends. The CDR3 extends over 17 amino acids. Looked up from germline, CDR1 is SGHKS and CDR2 is YYEKEE (reference sequence). Whether given at about 4 or about 12 weeks, second doses were pooled. The material was peripheral blood, obtained 28 days after the second AZD1222 dose. This chain links TRBV5-5 with TRBJ2-2; D may match TRBD1 or TRBD2 (6 bases each). This TCR was recovered from an adult who received the AZD1222 COVID-19 vaccine. Here the CDR3 reads CASSFLGGPTNTGELFF. The CDR3 DNA sequence: TGTGCCAGCAGCTTCCTCGGGGGCCCTACCAACACCGGGGAGCTGTTTTTT.